This entry describes one T cell receptor beta chain. These data belong to a study of early T cells in non-severe SARS-CoV-2 infection. Study information: Bulk RNA isolated from unsorted whole blood underwent sequencing; chains were not paired.

Each CDR3 protein is one row after TCRdb ran MiXCR on the 5' RACE reads. The sample lists 80,000 to 100,000 distinct CDR3 sequences, approximately 14% seen once, with about 6.7% in the top ten. V was cut by 3 bases and J by 6 bases, with 14 bases left in between. Germline V gives CDR1 GTSNPN, CDR2 SVGIG (reference sequence). The length of the CDR3 is 14 residues. Sequencing was done on a sample of whole blood. This receptor was taken from an adult who was a healthcare worker with PCR-confirmed SARS-CoV-2 infection or an uninfected control (not recorded which). The chain is built from TRBV30 and TRBJ2-2; D is possibly TRBD2 (6 bases). CDR3 protein: CAWSLTGEAGELFF. Here the CDR3 DNA reads TGTGCCTGGAGCCTTACGGGAGAAGCCGGGGAGCTGTTTTTT.